These T cell receptor beta chains were read from a single sample in a study of OX40 agonist ivuxolimab in advanced cancers. Libraries were prepared by immunoSEQ multiplex PCR; TCRdb keeps only in-frame clonotypes and omits some of them. The table shows 40,000 to 60,000 clones, with 70% to 80% occurring only once. The sample consisted of CD4+ or CD8+ T cells sorted from blood, taken in a trial of the OX40 agonist ivuxolimab. These receptors were collected from an adult with an advanced solid tumor such as melanoma, head and neck, liver or kidney cancer. The CDR3 runs from the conserved cysteine through the conserved F or W. A D gene is named only where the DNA matches it firmly. Not all rows give a size; the values are once, few, many and, for expanded clones, a class.

J: TRBJ2-4
size: -
D: TRBD2
V: TRBV5-1
CDR3: CASSLELAGGPGGIQYF
DNA: TGCGCCAGCAGCTTGGAACTAGCGGGAGGGCCGGGGGGCATTCAGTACTTC

J: TRBJ1-5
size: -
D: -
V: TRBV7-2
CDR3: CASRAGPHQPQHF
DNA: TGTGCCAGCAGGGCCGGCCCCCATCAGCCCCAGCATTTT

J: TRBJ2-2
size: -
D: -
V: TRBV5-1
CDR3: CASSLRQGRAGELFF
DNA: TGCGCCAGCAGCTTGAGGCAGGGGAGGGCCGGGGAGCTGTTTTTT

J: TRBJ2-7
size: -
D: TRBD1
V: TRBV5-1
CDR3: CASSLALTGRYEQYF
DNA: TGCGCCAGCAGCTTGGCCCTGACAGGGCGCTACGAGCAGTACTTC

J: TRBJ1-4
size: few
D: -
V: TRBV19
CDR3: CASSAGIAPEKLFF
DNA: TGTGCCAGTAGTGCCGGGATCGCCCCGGAAAAACTGTTTTTT

J: TRBJ2-7
size: -
D: -
V: TRBV30
CDR3: CAWTSRGTYEQYF
DNA: TGTGCCTGGACCTCCCGGGGAACCTACGAGCAGTACTTC

J: TRBJ1-1
size: -
D: -
V: TRBV30
CDR3: CAWSGQVEAFF
DNA: TGTGCCTGGAGTGGGCAAGTTGAAGCTTTCTTT

J: TRBJ1-2
size: -
D: -
V: TRBV7-6
CDR3: CASSLFGVRGDGYTF
DNA: TGTGCCAGCAGCTTATTCGGAGTCAGGGGAGATGGCTACACCTTC

J: TRBJ1-2
size: -
D: -
V: TRBV25-1
CDR3: CASSEAANYGYTF
DNA: TGTGCCAGCAGTGAAGCAGCTAACTATGGCTACACCTTC

J: TRBJ2-4
size: once
D: -
V: TRBV6-6
CDR3: CASEDHQGLAIQYF
DNA: TGTGCCAGCGAAGACCACCAGGGTCTGGCCATTCAGTACTTC

J: TRBJ2-1
size: -
D: TRBD2
V: TRBV4-1
CDR3: CASSQSGLAVNNEQFF
DNA: TGCGCCAGCAGCCAATCCGGACTAGCGGTAAACAATGAGCAGTTCTTC

J: TRBJ1-1
size: -
D: -
V: TRBV5-4
CDR3: CASSLGTLGTEAFF
DNA: TGTGCCAGCAGCCTAGGGACCCTGGGGACTGAAGCTTTCTTT

J: TRBJ2-7
size: -
D: TRBD1
V: TRBV27
CDR3: CASSSGDRAGGEQYF
DNA: TGTGCCAGCAGTTCGGGGGACAGGGCAGGCGGGGAGCAGTACTTC

J: TRBJ2-5
size: once
D: -
V: TRBV5-1
CDR3: CASSLGARETQYF
DNA: TGCGCCAGCAGCTTGGGAGCTAGGGAGACCCAGTACTTC

J: TRBJ2-4
size: -
D: -
V: TRBV4-1
CDR3: CASSQVSGLAKNIQYF
DNA: TGCGCCAGCAGCCAAGTGTCAGGTCTAGCCAAAAACATTCAGTACTTC

J: TRBJ2-7
size: -
D: -
V: TRBV29-1
CDR3: CSVAQQGLSEQYF
DNA: TGCAGCGTTGCCCAACAGGGACTAAGCGAGCAGTACTTC

J: TRBJ2-5
size: -
D: TRBD2
V: TRBV2
CDR3: CASSVSSGVRETQYF
DNA: TGTGCCAGCAGTGTCTCTAGCGGGGTCCGGGAGACCCAGTACTTC

J: TRBJ2-7
size: -
D: TRBD1
V: TRBV15
CDR3: CATSRVGTGADEQYF
DNA: TGTGCCACCAGCAGAGTAGGGACAGGGGCGGACGAGCAGTACTTC

J: TRBJ1-1
size: few
D: -
V: TRBV28
CDR3: CASSLGRRGAFF
DNA: TGTGCCAGCAGTTTAGGCCGTCGGGGAGCTTTCTTT

J: TRBJ2-1
size: -
D: -
V: TRBV2
CDR3: CASSPRGKYNEQFF
DNA: TGTGCCAGCAGCCCCCGGGGGAAATACAATGAGCAGTTCTTC

J: TRBJ1-5
size: -
D: TRBD1
V: TRBV19
CDR3: CASSQGGAVQPQHF
DNA: TGTGCCAGTAGTCAGGGGGGCGCGGTTCAGCCCCAGCATTTT

J: TRBJ1-1
size: -
D: -
V: TRBV7-2
CDR3: CASSSRPGTDTEAFF
DNA: TGTGCCAGCAGCTCAAGGCCGGGAACGGACACTGAAGCTTTCTTT

J: TRBJ1-3
size: -
D: TRBD1
V: TRBV5-6
CDR3: CASSLDRGSSGNTIYF
DNA: TGTGCCAGCAGCTTGGACAGGGGGTCTTCTGGAAACACCATATATTTT

J: TRBJ1-2
size: -
D: -
V: TRBV30
CDR3: CAWSGKDTTNYGYTF
DNA: TGTGCCTGGAGCGGGAAGGACACCACTAACTATGGCTACACCTTC

J: TRBJ2-1
size: -
D: -
V: TRBV5-1
CDR3: CASSLAWNEQFF
DNA: TGCGCCAGCAGCTTGGCCTGGAATGAGCAGTTCTTC

J: TRBJ1-3
size: once
D: -
V: TRBV28
CDR3: CASSFPRDIRNTIYF
DNA: TGTGCCAGCAGTTTCCCCAGGGATATTCGTAACACCATATATTTT

J: TRBJ2-7
size: few
D: TRBD1
V: TRBV6-1
CDR3: CASSEGTGNYEQYF
DNA: TGTGCCAGCAGTGAAGGGACAGGGAACTACGAGCAGTACTTC

J: TRBJ1-1
size: -
D: -
V: TRBV29-1
CDR3: CSRAPEGVKAFF
DNA: TGCAGCCGGGCTCCGGAGGGGGTTAAAGCTTTCTTT

J: TRBJ2-5
size: -
D: TRBD2
V: TRBV30
CDR3: CAWSVGLAPQETQYF
DNA: TGTGCCTGGAGTGTAGGACTAGCGCCACAAGAGACCCAGTACTTC

J: TRBJ1-5
size: -
D: TRBD1
V: TRBV15
CDR3: CATTTGGGRQPQHF
DNA: TGTGCCACCACAACAGGGGGCGGACGTCAGCCCCAGCATTTT

J: TRBJ1-4
size: -
D: -
V: TRBV7-2
CDR3: CASTDGGVSKLFF
DNA: TGTGCCAGCACCGACGGGGGGGTGTCAAAACTGTTTTTT

J: TRBJ1-3
size: -
D: -
V: TRBV4-3
CDR3: CASSQDKIGGRSGNTIYF
DNA: TGCGCCAGCAGCCAAGATAAGATTGGGGGCCGGTCTGGAAACACCATATATTTT

J: TRBJ2-4
size: -
D: -
V: TRBV5-1
CDR3: CASSLEGLNIQYF
DNA: TGCGCCAGCAGCTTGGAGGGCCTAAACATTCAGTACTTC

J: TRBJ2-5
size: -
D: TRBD1
V: TRBV6-1
CDR3: CASITGGVKTQYF
DNA: TGTGCCAGCATCACAGGGGGCGTAAAGACCCAGTACTTC

J: TRBJ2-3
size: few
D: TRBD2
V: TRBV18
CDR3: CASSPLSGVSSTDTQYF
DNA: TGTGCCAGCTCACCCCTTAGCGGGGTCTCTAGCACAGATACGCAGTATTTT

J: TRBJ2-4
size: -
D: -
V: TRBV19
CDR3: CASRDPSGKNIQYF
DNA: TGTGCCAGTAGAGACCCGAGTGGCAAAAACATTCAGTACTTC

J: TRBJ1-1
size: few
D: -
V: TRBV7-9
CDR3: CASSRGTEAFF
DNA: TGTGCCAGCAGCAGGGGTACTGAAGCTTTCTTT

J: TRBJ2-7
size: -
D: -
V: TRBV5-1
CDR3: CASSLELRSGRSYEQYF
DNA: TGCGCCAGCAGCTTGGAGCTCCGCAGCGGGCGATCCTACGAGCAGTACTTC

J: TRBJ2-7
size: medium-sized
D: TRBD2
V: TRBV5-6
CDR3: CASSFRGGSSYEQYF
DNA: TGTGCCAGCAGCTTTAGGGGCGGGAGCTCCTACGAGCAGTACTTC